This T cell receptor (beta chain) was obtained from a study of vaccination and CD4 T cells after COVID-19. The treatment denotes: approximately 11-day PBMC culture with coronavirus spike peptide pools or control peptides (ViraFEST assay). In the ViraFEST assay, peptide-pool expansion preceded TCR sequencing of expanded clonotypes. Trimming took off 4 bases at V and 0 bases at J, with 17 bases between the two ends. The CDR3 is 17 residues long. Germline CDR1 reads MNHNS; CDR2 reads SASEGT. By share, this clonotype ranks as medium-sized. Its antigen is as yet unknown. Sequenced with the Oncomine TCR Beta short-read assay was DNA taken from cultured CD4+ T cells. TCRdb fed the PCR reads into MiXCR, producing one record per CDR3 protein. The sample records several thousand distinct CDR3 sequences, over 30% being singletons.

The specimen was CD4+ T cells from blood, cultured in vitro. This sequence originates from a human donor who had recovered from COVID-19. The V call is TRBV6-1, the J call TRBJ2-3; weak D call: TRBD1 (5 bases). CDR3 sequence: CASSARRLTVSTDTQYF. The CDR3 DNA is TGTGCCAGCAGTGCCCGCCGCTTGACAGTTAGCACAGATACGCAGTATTTT.